This section outlines one TCR beta chain sequence together with its context. This receptor's antigen is unknown. No much larger clone is present one base from it, and per-base qualities are unavailable. These data come from a study of shared clonotypes between healthy human individuals (dated by TCRdb to about 2020). Turning to the overall study: The cohort comprised a couple of women and a few men aged 18 to 49 years. To increase sequencing depth and limit assay-specific biases, different laboratories used diverse techniques to prepare libraries and sequence TCR repertoires. Per donor, leukapheresis produced somewhere between about 0.94 and 9.5 billion PBMCs. To estimate repertoire size and how much clonotype sharing occurs between individuals, the study deeply sequenced the blood TCR repertoires of 5 or 6 healthy adults. For each donor, CD4 naive and CD4 memory were each run on three plates, CD8 naive on two plates, and CD8 memory on one plate. The study at large found these results: Naive subsets generally had larger estimated clonotype richness than memory subsets did. Clonotypes shared by all four sorted-subset donors showed higher generation probabilities than non-shared clonotypes. Sampling was limited to blood, and TCR repertoires in tissue likely differ from TCR repertoires in blood. Around 5.4% of naive CD4, more than 3% of naive CD8, 2.3% of memory CD4, and 0.4% of memory CD8 clonotypes were shared across a handful of donors. The small number of donors limited the genetic and exposure-history diversity represented. Even with the large sequencing depth, rarefaction of the sorted-subset datasets indicated that sequencing was incomplete. Pairwise subsampling led to the expectation that sequencing depth would affect the degree of clonotype sharing among donors.

The donors were healthy, HIV-negative adults who had no recently reported acute infections or vaccinations. Only Caucasian adults living in Nashville, Tennessee, USA were represented among the donors. CD4+ T cells were enriched through magnetic negative selection, after which naive cells were positively selected on CD45RA and the remaining negative fraction served as the memory subset. After blood collection by leukapheresis, PBMCs were isolated using Ficoll-Histopaque density gradient centrifugation and then cryopreserved in the vapor phase of liquid nitrogen. Purity and quantity of every magnetically sorted T cell population were checked by analytical flow cytometry. Genomic DNA was isolated from every sorted fraction and measured by UV absorbance on a Nanodrop 2000c. CDR1 and CDR2 (SGHTA, FQGNSA) derive from the germline V gene. V drops 5 bases and J drops 0 bases, leaving 17 bases in between. The CDR3 starts with the cysteine, ends with the phenylalanine, and has 17 residues. Only the CDR3 region is kept as DNA, spanning 51 bases read in frame from base 1.

Using the deep immunoSEQ assay, multiplex PCR amplified TCR CDR3 regions from genomic DNA. Extracted genomic DNA from each cell subset was distributed evenly across all wells of several immunoSEQ 96-well plates, and each plate was treated as a replicate. For sorted subsets, about 0.2 ug genomic DNA, equal to about 30,000 T cell genomes, was loaded into each replicate PCR. Purified libraries were measured with a Qubit 3.0 fluorometer, size-checked on a Bioanalyzer 2100, and measured again with the KAPA Library Quantification kit. Every immunoSEQ 96-well plate was sequenced on a separate single-read 150-cycle Illumina NextSeq 550 flow cell. Per the original workflow: The immunoSEQ output contained only junctional sequences without quality scores, so filtering could not match that applied to full-length reads. To assign V/J genes and CDR3, sequences were annotated using PyIR, a Python wrapper for IgBLAST v1.9, with IMGT germline references. Reads were filtered out if the reads had weak V/J assignments (E-value above 1e-6), no CDR3, stop codons, out-of-frame junctions, or ambiguous translated residues. V3J clonotypes were defined by identical inferred V gene, J gene, and CDR3 amino acid sequence. The percentage overlap between two repertoires was calculated by dividing the number of shared unique clonotypes by the size of the smaller repertoire. RTK rarefaction, the Chao1 estimator, and Recon v2.1 estimates of unobserved clonotypes were used to assess repertoire richness. For all TCRbeta clonotypes obtained by the gDNA method from several donors, generation probabilities were computed with OLGA. The source is immuneACCESS, and TCRdb retained only in-frame sequences with V and J called. Part of the clones is not carried over; for the studies checked, unresolved V genes explain less than half of this, and the remainder is unexplained. Clonal size and the V and J genes are those of that table, whereas D and trimming came from the DNA. The sample table records 2 million to 2.5 million clones; under 95% of these occur just once. The ten top clones hold roughly 0.39% of the sample.

Recombination joined TRBV7-2 with TRBJ1-3, with the D segment identity uncertain. This clonotype was sampled from a man younger than 30 in good health. Some clones in this sample may be carry-over from other donors' samples. Sample: naive CD4+ T cells from PBMCs. The label giving this sample's cell subset or site can be read as: CD45RA+ positively selected. The DNA is as follows: TGTGCCAGCAGCATCAATAGATGGCTGAGCTCTGGAAACACCATATATTTT. It translates to CASSINRWLSSGNTIYF.